A single sample gave rise to the 10 T cell receptor beta chains below, sequenced in a study of CD8 T cells in ankylosing spondylitis. TCRdb independently ran MiXCR on the 5' RACE reads; one entry per CDR3 protein. This table holds about 240,000 distinct CDR3 sequences, roughly 10% found once. What was sequenced was blood, either unsorted or a sorted T cell fraction (not recorded which). The receptors derive from a male donor with ankylosing spondylitis or in good health (not recorded which).

This clonotype was counted many times. The chain recombines TRBV9 with TRBJ2-7; no reliable D call. V was clipped by 4 bases and J by 2 bases, with 10 bases between them. This CDR3 is 13 amino acids long. Looked up from germline, CDR1 is SGDLS and CDR2 is YYNGEE. The CDR3 loop reads CASSPSTPYEQYF. Here the CDR3 DNA reads TGTGCCAGCAGCCCCTCTACCCCCTACGAGCAGTACTTC.

In this sample, this clonotype turned up many times. The chain joins TRBV5-1 to TRBJ2-5, with D perhaps TRBD2 (5 bases). V dropped 4 bases and J dropped 2 bases, with 18 bases sitting between them. The length of the CDR3 is 16 residues. Per the germline V gene, CDR1 is SGHRS and CDR2 is YFSETQ. CDR3 sequence: CASSPSGAALQETQYF. DNA of the CDR3: TGCGCCAGCAGCCCCTCAGGAGCGGCCTTACAAGAGACCCAGTACTTC.

This chain links TRBV6-2 or TRBV6-3 with TRBJ2-5; D perhaps matches TRBD1 (6 bases). V lost 7 bases to trimming and J lost 4 bases, with 16 bases between them. The CDR3 has 14 amino acids. CDR1 and CDR2 (germline): MNHEY, SVGEGT. CDR3 nucleotide sequence: TGTGCCAGCACCAACTCCAGGGGATCAGAGACCCAGTACTTC. This sequence encodes CASTNSRGSETQYF.

This clonotype was picked up a small number of times. J is TRBJ2-5 and V is TRBV7-6; a weak D match, TRBD2 (5 bases). CDR1 is SGHVS, CDR2 FNYEAQ, per germline. The CDR3 totals 13 residues. The V end lost 5 bases, the J end lost 2 bases, and 9 bases lay between the germline ends. The CDR3 loop is CASSPPGQETQYF. The CDR3 nucleotides are TGTGCCAGCAGCCCCCCGGGGCAAGAGACCCAGTACTTC.

The chain links TRBV2 to TRBJ1-5, with D hard to call. The germline V gene encodes CDR1 SNHLY and CDR2 FYNNEI. This CDR3 comprises 14 residues. The germline V and J ends were trimmed by 2 bases and 6 bases, with 11 bases remaining between them. CDR3 sequence (DNA): TGTGCCAGCAGTGAATCGGAGGGTAGTCAGCCCCAGCATTTT. This codes for CASSESEGSQPQHF.

This clonotype has just a few counts. The chain recombines TRBV29-1 with TRBJ2-5; 9 positions agree with TRBD2. Losses at the gene ends were 4 bases for V and 0 bases for J; bases not matched to a gene: 9. The CDR3 contains 16 residues. Germline assignment: CDR1 SQVTM and CDR2 ANQGSEA. The CDR3 DNA reads as TGCAGCGTTGTTGGGATAGCGGGGGCTCACCAAGAGACCCAGTACTTC. The encoded protein is CSVVGIAGAHQETQYF.

This clonotype was seen many times. This sequence joins TRBV29-1 and TRBJ2-6; 8 bases agree with TRBD1. This CDR3 has 16 residues. J gave up 2 bases and V 6 bases, and 9 bases lay outside the gene matches. The germline V gene encodes CDR1 SQVTM and CDR2 ANQGSEA. CDR3 region: CSVWTGSPAGANVLTF. The DNA for the CDR3 is TGCAGCGTCTGGACAGGGTCCCCTGCTGGGGCCAACGTCCTGACTTTC.

The rearrangement uses TRBV3-1 and TRBJ1-2; D perhaps matches TRBD1 (6 bases). Germline V gives CDR1 LGHDT, CDR2 YNNKEL (reference sequence). V was clipped by 3 bases and J by 0 bases, with 11 bases between them. The CDR3 has 15 amino acids. The CDR3 loop is CASSQPGHTNYGYTF. CDR3 nucleotide sequence: TGTGCCAGCAGCCAGCCGGGACATACTAACTATGGCTACACCTTC. Based on the CDR3 plus reference TRBV3-1 and TRBJ1-2, the full variable domain is DTAVSQTPKYLVTQMGNDKSIKCEQNLGHDTMYWYKQDSKKFLKIMFSYNNKELIINETVPNRFSPKSPDKAHLNLHINSLELGDSAVYFCASSQPGHTNYGYTFGSGTRLTVV.

This clonotype was found many times. CDR3 loop: CASSTPEGKDTEAFF. The CDR3 DNA sequence: TGTGCCAGCAGTACCCCCGAGGGGAAGGACACTGAAGCTTTCTTT. The chain couples TRBV12-3 or TRBV12-4 to TRBJ1-1; tentatively, D is TRBD1 (5 bases). V lost 5 bases and J lost 3, with 16 bases in between. The CDR3 contains 15 residues.

This clonotype was observed a few times. The rearrangement joins TRBV18 to TRBJ2-5, with 11 bases lining up with TRBD1. The trim removed 3 bases at V and 5 bases at J, leaving 11 bases unmatched. Per germline, CDR1 KGHSH and CDR2 LQKENI. The CDR3 is 17 amino acids. The CDR3 here is CASSPSPAGTGGETQYF. The CDR3 nucleotides read TGTGCCAGCTCACCCTCTCCAGCCGGGACAGGGGGGGAGACCCAGTACTTC.